This T cell receptor beta chain was sequenced in a study of cytomegalovirus exposure and HLA in healthy donors. 60 Vbeta and 13 Jbeta primers were used in PCR. Measured with immunoSEQ multiplex PCR; TCRdb has only the in-frame clones, and not every one. The sample carries 150,000 to 180,000 clones, 65% to 80% recorded once. General study findings and limits: Follow-up analysis found HLA locus-dependent TCR association rates, highest for DRB1 and lowest for HLA-C.

V gave up 2 bases and J gave up 1 base; unmatched junction bases: 8. Per the germline V gene, CDR1 is GTSNPN and CDR2 is SVGIG (reference sequence). The CDR3 consists of 17 residues. About this clone: Its antigen is unknown.

The chain couples TRBV30 to TRBJ2-3; 11 bases agree with TRBD2. This sequence originates from a man aged 18-30 years in good health and CMV-seronegative. Sequencing was done on a sample of PBMCs. Here the CDR3 DNA reads TGTGCCTGGAGTATAGCGGGGGGGCTCGGTCGCACAGATACGCAGTATTTT. Translating it yields CAWSIAGGLGRTDTQYF.